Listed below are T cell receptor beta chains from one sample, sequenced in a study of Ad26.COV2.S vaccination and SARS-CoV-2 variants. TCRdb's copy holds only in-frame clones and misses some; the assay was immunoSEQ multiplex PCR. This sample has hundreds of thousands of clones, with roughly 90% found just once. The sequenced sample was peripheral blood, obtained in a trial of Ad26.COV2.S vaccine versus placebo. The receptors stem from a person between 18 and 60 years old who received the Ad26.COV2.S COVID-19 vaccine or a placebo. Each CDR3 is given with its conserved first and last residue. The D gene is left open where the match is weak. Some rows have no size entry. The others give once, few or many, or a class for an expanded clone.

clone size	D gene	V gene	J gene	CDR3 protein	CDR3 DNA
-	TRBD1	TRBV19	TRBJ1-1	CASSVTGGTEAFF	TGTGCCAGTAGTGTGACAGGGGGCACTGAAGCTTTCTTT
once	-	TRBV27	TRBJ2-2	CASSSGATRNTGELFF	TGTGCCAGCAGTTCAGGAGCCACACGAAACACCGGGGAGCTGTTTTTT
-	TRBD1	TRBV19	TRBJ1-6	CASRRQGANNSPLHF	TGTGCCAGTAGGAGACAGGGGGCCAATAATTCACCCCTCCACTTT
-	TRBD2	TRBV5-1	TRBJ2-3	CASSLSGGPDTDTQYF	TGCGCCAGCAGCTTGTCGGGAGGGCCGGACACAGATACGCAGTATTTT
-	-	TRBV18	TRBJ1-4	CASSRATNEKLFF	TGTGCCAGCTCCAGGGCTACTAATGAAAAACTGTTTTTT
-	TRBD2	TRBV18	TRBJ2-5	CASSQGTSREETQYF	TGTGCCAGCTCCCAAGGGACTAGCAGAGAAGAGACCCAGTACTTC
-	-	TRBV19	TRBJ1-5	CASSIWQPNQPQHF	TGTGCCAGTAGTATATGGCAGCCAAATCAGCCCCAGCATTTT
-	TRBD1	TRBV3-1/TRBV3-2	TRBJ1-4	CASRGTGATNEKLFF	TGTGCCAGCAGGGGGACAGGGGCAACTAATGAAAAACTGTTTTTT
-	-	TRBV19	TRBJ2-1	CASSSISLGPFYNEQFF	TGTGCCAGTAGCAGTATTAGCCTAGGCCCCTTCTACAATGAGCAGTTCTTC
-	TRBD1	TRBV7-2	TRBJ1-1	CASSPRGANTEAFF	TGTGCCAGCAGCCCCAGGGGGGCTAACACTGAAGCTTTCTTT
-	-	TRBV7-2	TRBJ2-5	CASSLVDPLRETQYF	TGTGCCAGCAGCTTAGTAGACCCCCTCCGAGAGACCCAGTACTTC
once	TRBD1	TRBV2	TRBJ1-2	CASRPGTGVSYGYTF	TGTGCCAGCAGACCGGGGACAGGGGTTAGCTATGGCTACACCTTC
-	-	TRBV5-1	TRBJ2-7	CASSLEGSSYEQYF	TGCGCCAGCAGCTTGGAGGGGAGCTCCTACGAGCAGTACTTC
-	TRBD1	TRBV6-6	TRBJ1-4	CASSGTVRPTNEKLFF	TGTGCCAGCAGCGGGACAGTCCGTCCAACTAATGAAAAACTGTTTTTT
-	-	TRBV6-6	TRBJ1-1	CASRELGGTEAFF	TGTGCCAGTAGAGAATTGGGAGGCACTGAAGCTTTCTTT
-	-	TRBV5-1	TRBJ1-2	CATGGAGGYTF	TGCGCCACCGGGGGCGCGGGGGGCTACACCTTC
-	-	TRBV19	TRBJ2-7	CASSIGTLLEQYF	TGTGCCAGTAGTATAGGCACGCTGCTCGAGCAGTACTTC
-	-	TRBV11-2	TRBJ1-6	CASTLRGNSPLHF	TGTGCCAGCACCCTCCGGGGTAATTCACCCCTCCACTTT
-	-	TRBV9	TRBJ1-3	CASSVRDSGNTIYF	TGTGCCAGCAGCGTGCGGGACTCTGGAAACACCATATATTTT
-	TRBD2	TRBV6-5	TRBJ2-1	CASEWWEGPREQFF	TGTGCCAGCGAGTGGTGGGAGGGCCCACGGGAGCAGTTCTTC
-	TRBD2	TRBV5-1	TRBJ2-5	CASSPSAGGGETQYF	TGCGCCAGCAGCCCCTCAGCGGGGGGTGGCGAGACCCAGTACTTC
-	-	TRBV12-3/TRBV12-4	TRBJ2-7	CASSLGSSRHF	TGTGCCAGCAGTTTAGGCAGTTCGCGGCACTTC
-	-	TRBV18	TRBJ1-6	CASSMGTSNSPLHF	TGTGCCAGCTCAATGGGGACAAGTAATTCACCCCTCCACTTT
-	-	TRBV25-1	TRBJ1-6	CASSSRGLYNSPLHF	TGTGCCAGCAGTAGCAGGGGCCTTTATAATTCACCCCTCCACTTT
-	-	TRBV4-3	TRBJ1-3	CASSRGENTIYF	TGCGCCAGCAGCCGAGGGGAAAACACCATATATTTT
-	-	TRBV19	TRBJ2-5	CASSIGSGIETQYF	TGTGCCAGTAGTATAGGGTCCGGGATCGAGACCCAGTACTTC
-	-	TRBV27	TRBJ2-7	CASSFWQGDYEQYF	TGTGCCAGCAGTTTTTGGCAGGGAGACTACGAGCAGTACTTC
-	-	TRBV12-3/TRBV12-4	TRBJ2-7	CASMRGTSYEQYF	TGTGCCAGCATGAGGGGGACCTCCTACGAGCAGTACTTC
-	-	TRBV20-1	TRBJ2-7	CSARDFHEQYF	TGCAGTGCTAGAGACTTTCACGAGCAGTACTTC